The 12 T cell receptor beta chains below come from one sample, sequenced in a study of control samples from healthy donors and cancer patients. This table comes from immunoSEQ multiplex PCR, and its TCRdb copy is limited to in-frame clones, with some not included. The table shows roughly 130,000 clones, with roughly 94% occurring only once. The source material was blood. Source of these receptors: a man aged 25-45 years in good health.

CDR3 residues: CASSPWSSQPQHF. The CDR3 DNA reads TGTGCCAGCAGCCCCTGGAGTAGCCAGCCCCAGCATTTT. The chain links TRBV6-6 to TRBJ1-5; D gene ambiguous. The CDR3 has 13 residues. Looked up from germline, CDR1 is MNHNY and CDR2 is SVGAGI (reference sequence). V shed 6 bases and J shed 7 bases, with 13 bases lying between them.

This rearrangement joins TRBV2 to TRBJ2-7; D unresolved. Germline assignment: CDR1 SNHLY and CDR2 FYNNEI. V lost 7 bases and J lost 0, with 7 bases in between. The CDR3 consists of 12 residues. The CDR3 loop is CASTRSSYEQYF. In DNA form, the CDR3 reads TGTGCCAGCACTCGGAGCTCCTACGAGCAGTACTTC.

J is TRBJ1-5 and V is TRBV28; 7 bases agree with TRBD1. J gave up 2 bases and V 3 bases, and 1 base lay outside the gene matches. This CDR3 is 14 amino acids long. CDR1 and CDR2 (germline): MDHEN, SYDVKM. CDR3 protein: CASSLTGRNQPQHF. CDR3 nucleotides: TGTGCCAGCAGTTTGACAGGGCGCAATCAGCCCCAGCATTTT. Filled out from reference TRBV28 and TRBJ1-5, the complete variable domain reads DVKVTQSSRYLVKRTGEKVFLECVQDMDHENMFWYRQDPGLGLRLIYFSYDVKMKEKGDIPEGYSVSREKKERFSLILESASTNQTSMYLCASSLTGRNQPQHFGDGTRLSIL.

This clone has only one observation. The rearrangement uses TRBV12-5 and TRBJ1-5; TRBD1 agrees at 11 bases. Germline loops: CDR1 LGHNT, CDR2 FRNRAP. This CDR3 has 16 amino acids. The junction had 5 bases not matched to a gene; V was cut back by 2 bases and J by 5 bases. As DNA, the CDR3 is TGTGCTAGTGGTTTGTCCCCGGGACAGGGGGATCAGCCCCAGCATTTT. Translating gives CASGLSPGQGDQPQHF.

This CDR3 reads CASSPNGAHRNEQFF. Written as DNA, the CDR3 is TGTGCCAGCAGCCCAAATGGGGCTCACCGGAATGAGCAGTTCTTC. The V call is TRBV11-2, the J call TRBJ2-1, with a weak D call TRBD1 (5 bases). V lost 5 bases to trimming and J lost 7 bases, with 18 bases between them. The CDR3 loop spans 15 amino acids. Germline lookup yields CDR1 SGHAT and CDR2 FQNNGV. The full variable domain, completed using reference TRBV11-2 and TRBJ2-1, is EAGVAQSPRYKIIEKRQSVAFWCNPISGHATLYWYQQILGQGPKLLIQFQNNGVVDDSQLPKDRFSAERLKGVDSTLKIQPAKLEDSAVYLCASSPNGAHRNEQFFGPGTRLTVL.

This clone was found once. The chain is built from TRBV5-6 and TRBJ2-3, with TRBD2 as a possible D gene (6 bases). Trimming shortened V by 0 bases and J by 2 bases, and 16 bases separated the two germline ends. Germline values: CDR1 SGHDT, CDR2 YYEEEE. This CDR3 spans 17 amino acids. The CDR3 spells CASSLEYWGRPTDTQYF. DNA for the CDR3: TGTGCCAGCAGCTTGGAGTACTGGGGGAGGCCCACAGATACGCAGTATTTT.

The rearrangement uses TRBV7-9 and TRBJ2-3; 8 nucleotides agree with TRBD1. Trimming cost V 5 bases and J 2 bases; bases outside gene matches: 12. The CDR3 loop spans 17 amino acids. The germline CDR1 and CDR2 sequences are SEHNR and FQNEAQ (reference sequence). This CDR3 reads CASSTRGRPLVTDTQYF. The CDR3, as DNA: TGTGCCAGCAGCACCAGGGGGCGCCCCCTCGTCACAGATACGCAGTATTTT.

J is TRBJ2-2 and V is TRBV10-3; TRBD1 aligns across 7 bases. The germline V gene encodes CDR1 ENHRY and CDR2 SYGVKD. The length of the CDR3 is 15 residues. Trimming took 4 bases from V and 5 from J; bases not matched to a gene: 7. In DNA, the CDR3 is TGTGCCATCAGTGTGAATCCAGGGGGAACCGGGGAGCTGTTTTTT. Its translation: CAISVNPGGTGELFF.

This chain uses TRBV5-1 with TRBJ1-1, with D tentatively TRBD1 (5 bases). V lost 3 bases and J lost 5, with 14 bases in between. CDR3 size: 14 residues. Germline CDR1 SGHRS, CDR2 YFSETQ. CDR3 loop: CASSYGHPGTEAFF. DNA for the CDR3: TGCGCCAGCAGCTATGGACACCCGGGGACTGAAGCTTTCTTT. The entire variable domain, with the rest obtained from reference TRBV5-1 and TRBJ1-1, is as follows: KAGVTQTPRYLIKTRGQQVTLSCSPISGHRSVSWYQQTPGQGLQFLFEYFSETQRNKGNFPGRFSGRQFSNSRSEMNVSTLELGDSALYLCASSYGHPGTEAFFGQGTRLTVV.

The V call is TRBV7-4, the J call TRBJ1-4; maybe TRBD1 (6 bases). V was clipped by 3 bases and J by 6 bases, with 8 bases between them. CDR3 length: 13 residues. Germline CDR1 reads SGHVT; CDR2 reads SQSDAQ. CDR3 nucleotides: TGTGCCAGCAGCTTCAGGGGAGATGAAAAACTGTTTTTT. This encodes CASSFRGDEKLFF.

This clone was counted once. The rearrangement links TRBV6-2 or TRBV6-3 to TRBJ2-7, with D uncertain. This CDR3 is 14 amino acids long. Trimming cost V 1 base and J 0 bases, with 7 bases left between them. The germline gives CDR1 MNHEY, CDR2 SVGEGT. CDR3 nucleotides: TGTGCCAGCAGTTACTTACTTAGCTCCTACGAGCAGTACTTC. Its protein product is CASSYLLSSYEQYF.

The rearrangement links TRBV10-3 to TRBJ1-5, with 7 bases aligning to TRBD1. This CDR3 has 14 residues. V lost 10 bases to trimming and J lost 5 bases; unmatched junction nucleotides: 11. The germline V gene encodes CDR1 ENHRY and CDR2 SYGVKD. The CDR3: CATQGGRRDQPQHF. For the CDR3, the DNA is TGTGCCACTCAGGGGGGCAGGAGAGATCAGCCCCAGCATTTT.